These 18 T cell receptor beta chains came from one sample sequenced in a study of blood T cells in healthy people across ages. The second PCR ran roughly 6 to 11 cycles with a sample-barcoded 5' primer and J-beta primers. TCRdb re-called the 5' RACE reads with MiXCR, one entry per CDR3 protein. The sample yields over 1.5 million distinct CDR3 sequences, approximately 50% seen once. The sample consisted of blood. Receptors were obtained from a woman between 35 and 50 years old in good health.

This sequence joins TRBV7-2 and TRBJ2-3; D possibly corresponds to TRBD2 (6 bases). The germline CDR1 and CDR2 sequences are SGHTA and FQGNSA. V was clipped by 2 bases and J by 6 bases, with 18 bases between them. The CDR3 length is 16 residues. In DNA form, the CDR3 reads TGTGCCAGCAGCTTAAGTCCGGGACTCTCACGGGATACGCAGTATTTT. The encoded protein is CASSLSPGLSRDTQYF. Looking up the rest from reference TRBV7-2 and TRBJ2-3 gives the full variable domain: GAGVSQSPSNKVTEKGKDVELRCDPISGHTALYWYRQSLGQGLEFLIYFQGNSAPDKSGLPSDRFSAERTGGSVSTLTIQRTQQEDSAVYLCASSLSPGLSRDTQYFGPGTRLTVL.

On this clonotype itself: A much larger clone differs from this one at a single base, so this may be a read error. V usage is TRBV13 and J usage is TRBJ2-6; the D gene is possibly TRBD2 (6 bases). CDR1 PRHDT and CDR2 FYEKMQ come from the germline V gene (reference sequence). The CDR3 is made up of 18 amino acids. The V gene lost 3 bases and the J gene lost 0 bases, with 15 bases spanning the gap. The CDR3 DNA is TGTGCCAGCAGCTTCGGAGGGGTTGTTGCCTCTGGGGCCAACGTCCTGACTTTC. It encodes CASSFGGVVASGANVLTF. The variable domain in full, with the rest retrieved from reference TRBV13 and TRBJ2-6, is AAGVIQSPRHLIKEKRETATLKCYPIPRHDTVYWYQQGPGQDPQFLISFYEKMQSDKGSIPDRFSAQQFSDYHSELNMSSLELGDSALYFCASSFGGVVASGANVLTFGAGSRLTVL.

The chain links TRBV24-1 to TRBJ2-6; D call uncertain. Deletions cut 7 bases from V and 0 bases from J, with 9 bases between. Germline-derived CDR1 and CDR2 are KGHDR and SFDVKD. This CDR3 comprises 15 residues. The CDR3 loop is CATSTRNSGANVLTF. The CDR3 DNA reads as TGTGCCACCAGCACCAGAAACTCTGGGGCCAACGTCCTGACTTTC.

The V gene is TRBV4-1, the J gene TRBJ2-7; weak D call: TRBD1 (6 bases). CDR1 is MGHRA and CDR2 is YSYEKL in the germline V gene. CDR3 length: 16 residues. Between the trimmed V and J ends, which lost 4 bases and 1 base, there was a span of 17 bases. This CDR3 is CASSRFGDTGSYEQYF. The CDR3, as DNA: TGCGCCAGCAGCCGATTCGGGGACACCGGTTCCTACGAGCAGTACTTC.

The chain links TRBV20-1 to TRBJ2-7; D call uncertain. Per germline, CDR1 DFQATT and CDR2 SNEGSKA (reference sequence). Trimming left V 6 bases short and J 2 bases short, with 20 bases between. The CDR3 length is 15 residues. As DNA, the CDR3 is TGCAGTGCCAGAAGCAAAGGGAACAGTCCCTACGAGCAGTACTTC. This gives the protein CSARSKGNSPYEQYF.

V is TRBV14 and J is TRBJ2-7, with D possibly matching TRBD1 (5 bases). The J call may be faulty, since TRBJ2-5 better matches the DNA end. The CDR3 contains 14 residues. CDR1 SGHDN and CDR2 FVKESK come from the germline V gene. The CDR3 nucleotides are TGTGCCAGCAGCCAAAGGGGTGAAGGCGAGACCCAGTACTTC. This codes for CASSQRGEGETQYF.

The chain joins TRBV7-8 to TRBJ2-7; 8 bases fit TRBD1. This CDR3 region has 15 residues. Trimming removed 5 bases from V and 0 bases from J; junction bases left unmatched: 6. From germline, CDR1 is SGHVS and CDR2 FQNEAQ. The CDR3 DNA reads as TGTGCCAGCAGCAGAGGACAGGGCCCCTCCTACGAGCAGTACTTC. Translated, it gives CASSRGQGPSYEQYF.

V and J are TRBV5-4 and TRBJ2-3; D possibly corresponds to TRBD1 (6 bases). Between the trimmed V and J ends, which lost 2 bases and 2 bases, there was a span of 9 bases. The CDR3 runs to 14 residues. Germline CDR1 and CDR2: SGHNT and YYREEE (reference sequence). DNA of the CDR3: TGTGCCAGCAGCTTTGGACAGTTCACAGATACGCAGTATTTT. Translating gives CASSFGQFTDTQYF.

V usage is TRBV29-1 and J usage is TRBJ2-3, with 10 bases lining up with TRBD1. The CDR3 extends over 17 amino acids. The germline CDR1 and CDR2 sequences are SQVTM and ANQGSEA. V dropped 0 bases and J dropped 6; count of bases not matched to a gene: 12. CDR3 nucleotides: TGCAGCGTTGAAGATGGGCCCGCGGGACAGGGGTTGGATACGCAGTATTTT. Its translation: CSVEDGPAGQGLDTQYF.

In its sample, this clonotype was seen a few times. This chain uses TRBV7-6 with TRBJ2-1, with TRBD2 as a possible D gene (6 bases). With 5 bases removed from V and 5 bases from J, the gap between germline ends came to 19 bases. This CDR3 is built from 16 residues. Germline CDR1 and CDR2: SGHVS and FNYEAQ. Written as DNA, the CDR3 is TGTGCCAGCAGCCGGAGCTGGGCGGGGAGAAACAATGAGCAGTTCTTC. This sequence encodes CASSRSWAGRNNEQFF.

The gene calls are TRBV5-1 and TRBJ2-3; D unresolved. V dropped 0 bases and J dropped 2 bases, with 7 bases sitting between them. Germline V gene data show CDR1 as SGHRS and CDR2 as YFSETQ. The CDR3 length is 14 residues. CDR3 sequence reads: CASSLGTHTDTQYF. In DNA form, the CDR3 reads TGCGCCAGCAGCTTGGGGACGCACACAGATACGCAGTATTTT.

V is TRBV12-3 or TRBV12-4 and J is TRBJ2-4; unclear D gene. Trimming cost V 3 bases and J 7 bases, with 13 bases left between them. The CDR3 loop spans 14 amino acids. CDR3 DNA sequence: TGTGCCAGCAGTTTCAAGGGATGGTGGAACATTCAGTACTTC. This gives the protein CASSFKGWWNIQYF.

The rearrangement uses TRBV2 and TRBJ2-1; TRBD1 is a possible D gene (6 bases). Germline V lookup: CDR1 SNHLY, CDR2 FYNNEI. V gave up 8 bases and J gave up 4 bases, with 18 bases separating them. The CDR3 has 15 residues. Here the CDR3 reads CASEDSRPRYNEQFF. The CDR3 region has the DNA TGTGCCAGCGAGGACAGCCGGCCACGATACAATGAGCAGTTCTTC.

In this sample, this clonotype turned up many times. This chain links TRBV13 with TRBJ2-3; 9 positions match TRBD1. The CDR3 covers 15 residues. Per the germline V gene, CDR1 is PRHDT and CDR2 is FYEKMQ (reference sequence). With V trimmed by 4 bases and J by 2 bases, 4 bases remained unmatched. The CDR3 sequence: CASSYRQGVTDTQYF. The CDR3 DNA is TGTGCCAGCAGCTATCGACAGGGGGTCACAGATACGCAGTATTTT.

The chain carries TRBV7-9 and TRBJ2-7; no clear D. CDR1 is SEHNR and CDR2 is FQNEAQ in the germline V gene (reference sequence). CDR3 size: 14 residues. Trimming shortened V by 3 bases and J by 3 bases, and 12 bases separated the two germline ends. The CDR3 loop is CASSLVPQGYEQYF. In DNA, the CDR3 is TGTGCCAGCAGCTTGGTCCCCCAAGGCTACGAGCAGTACTTC. Filled out from reference TRBV7-9 and TRBJ2-7, the complete variable domain reads DTGVSQNPRHKITKRGQNVTFRCDPISEHNRLYWYRQTLGQGPEFLTYFQNEAQLEKSRLLSDRFSAERPKGSFSTLEIQRTEQGDSAMYLCASSLVPQGYEQYFGPGTRLTVT.

The chain joins TRBV7-2 to TRBJ2-7, with 10 nucleotides matching TRBD2. From germline, CDR1 is SGHTA and CDR2 FQGNSA. This CDR3 is 15 amino acids long. The trim removed 4 bases at V and 13 bases at J, leaving 16 bases unmatched. CDR3 sequence (DNA): TGTGCCAGCAGCTCTAGCGGGACTAGCGCGGAGACCCACTACTTC. Protein product: CASSSSGTSAETHYF.

The CDR3, as DNA: TGTGCCAGCAGTTTAAAACGGGGCTTATACGAGCAGTACTTC. Translation gives CASSLKRGLYEQYF. The J gene is TRBJ2-4, the V gene TRBV27; D tentatively fits TRBD1 or TRBD2 (5 bases each). The end of the DNA aligns better with TRBJ2-7, so the J call may be wrong. CDR3 length: 14 amino acids. The germline CDR1 and CDR2 sequences are MNHEY and SMNVEV (reference sequence).

Comment on this clonotype: The junction departs from the called germline gene at one end, perhaps through a read error. This sequence joins TRBV4-3 and TRBJ2-3; perhaps TRBD1 as D (7 bases). Germline V gives CDR1 LGHNA, CDR2 YSLEER. The CDR3 consists of 15 residues. The CDR3 DNA follows: TGCGCCAGCAGCCAAGACAGGGGCGGGACAGATACGCGGTATTTT. It specifies CASSQDRGGTDTRYF.